This is a list of T cell receptor beta chains from one sample in a study of T cell responses to AZD1222 COVID-19 vaccine. Sequenced by immunoSEQ multiplex PCR; TCRdb stores in-frame clones only, minus some. The table includes roughly 140,000 clones, about 91% detected once. Source: peripheral blood, taken on day 0 of AZD1222 vaccination. The receptors originated from an adult in good health. Both conserved end residues are part of each CDR3. D genes are given only for firm matches. Not every row has a clone size; where given, it reads once, few, many or a size class.

J gene: TRBJ2-7; D gene: TRBD2; V gene: TRBV7-2; clone size: once; CDR3 DNA: TGTGCCAGCAGCTTAGGGGCTAGCGGGCTATCCTTCTCCTACGAGCAGTACTTC; CDR3 protein: CASSLGASGLSFSYEQYF
J gene: TRBJ1-1; D gene: NA; V gene: TRBV10-3; clone size: NA; CDR3 DNA: TGTGCCATCAGGCGAAGAGGGCGGATGAACACTGAAGCTTTCTTT; CDR3 protein: CAIRRRGRMNTEAFF
J gene: TRBJ2-7; D gene: TRBD2; V gene: TRBV28; clone size: few; CDR3 DNA: TGTGCCAGCAGTTTGGGGTTCAGCGGGAGGGCCAGGTCCTACGAGCAGTACTTC; CDR3 protein: CASSLGFSGRARSYEQYF
J gene: TRBJ1-1; D gene: NA; V gene: TRBV3-1/TRBV3-2; clone size: NA; CDR3 DNA: TGTGCCAGCAGCCTTGTGGGGGGGGGCACTGAAGCTTTCTTT; CDR3 protein: CASSLVGGGTEAFF
J gene: TRBJ1-1; D gene: TRBD1; V gene: TRBV28; clone size: NA; CDR3 DNA: TGTGCCAGCAGTTTATGGCAGGGGGGAATGAACACTGAAGCTTTCTTT; CDR3 protein: CASSLWQGGMNTEAFF
J gene: TRBJ1-1; D gene: NA; V gene: TRBV4-3; clone size: NA; CDR3 DNA: TGCGCCAGCAGCCAGAGGGTCAAGACTGAAGCTTTCTTT; CDR3 protein: CASSQRVKTEAFF
J gene: TRBJ1-5; D gene: TRBD1; V gene: TRBV19; clone size: NA; CDR3 DNA: TGTGCCACCCGACAGGGCCTAGTCCTGAATCAGCCCCAGCATTTT; CDR3 protein: CATRQGLVLNQPQHF
J gene: TRBJ2-7; D gene: NA; V gene: TRBV6-2/TRBV6-3; clone size: NA; CDR3 DNA: TGTGCCAGCAGTCTCGGACGGCGGAACTACGAGCAGTACTTC; CDR3 protein: CASSLGRRNYEQYF
J gene: TRBJ2-7; D gene: TRBD2; V gene: TRBV4-1; clone size: NA; CDR3 DNA: TGCGCCAGCAGCCAGGTACTAGCGGGAGTGAGGGAGCAGTACTTC; CDR3 protein: CASSQVLAGVREQYF
J gene: TRBJ1-2; D gene: TRBD1; V gene: TRBV5-4; clone size: few; CDR3 DNA: TGTGCCAGCAGCTTACCTGGGACAGGGCACGGCTACACCTTC; CDR3 protein: CASSLPGTGHGYTF
J gene: TRBJ2-7; D gene: TRBD2; V gene: TRBV9; clone size: NA; CDR3 DNA: TGTGCCAGCAGCACGACTAGCGGTTCCTACGAGCAGTACTTC; CDR3 protein: CASSTTSGSYEQYF
J gene: TRBJ2-2; D gene: NA; V gene: TRBV6-5; clone size: NA; CDR3 DNA: NA; CDR3 protein: CASSTSTGGTGELFF
J gene: TRBJ2-7; D gene: NA; V gene: TRBV1; clone size: NA; CDR3 DNA: TGCACCAGCAGCCAAGTCGGGACTAGCGGACCCTCAGGGAGGCACGAGCAGTACTTC; CDR3 protein: CTSSQVGTSGPSGRHEQYF
J gene: TRBJ2-1; D gene: TRBD2; V gene: TRBV14; clone size: once; CDR3 DNA: TGTGCCAGCAGCCAGGGGACTAGCTATTTAGATGAGCAGTTCTTC; CDR3 protein: CASSQGTSYLDEQFF
J gene: TRBJ2-3; D gene: TRBD2; V gene: TRBV27; clone size: NA; CDR3 DNA: TGTGCCAGCAGTCCCGGGTTATTAGCGGGTGCAGCTAGCACAGATACGCAGTATTTT; CDR3 protein: CASSPGLLAGAASTDTQYF
J gene: TRBJ1-5; D gene: NA; V gene: TRBV19; clone size: many; CDR3 DNA: TGTGCCAGTTTGGCGTCTCAACTCGGGATTAATCAGCCCCAGCATTTT; CDR3 protein: CASLASQLGINQPQHF
J gene: TRBJ1-2; D gene: NA; V gene: TRBV30; clone size: NA; CDR3 DNA: TGTGCCTGGATCCCTATGGAGGAAGCGCTGAACCGCTATGGCTACACCTTC; CDR3 protein: CAWIPMEEALNRYGYTF
J gene: TRBJ2-1; D gene: NA; V gene: TRBV9; clone size: NA; CDR3 DNA: TGTGCCAGCAGCGTAGCTACTAGCTTTGGTGAGCAGTTCTTC; CDR3 protein: CASSVATSFGEQFF
J gene: TRBJ2-7; D gene: NA; V gene: TRBV7-2; clone size: NA; CDR3 DNA: TGTGCCAGCAGCTTAGTGGGGGGACAGAGCTACGAGCAGTACTTC; CDR3 protein: CASSLVGGQSYEQYF
J gene: TRBJ2-7; D gene: NA; V gene: TRBV3-1/TRBV3-2; clone size: once; CDR3 DNA: TGTGCCAGCAGAGACCTCGGGGGTAGCTCCTACGAGCAGTACTTC; CDR3 protein: CASRDLGGSSYEQYF
J gene: TRBJ1-1; D gene: NA; V gene: TRBV30; clone size: NA; CDR3 DNA: TGTGCCTGGACCCCTAAGGGGACTGAAGCTTTCTTT; CDR3 protein: CAWTPKGTEAFF
J gene: TRBJ1-1; D gene: NA; V gene: TRBV5-6; clone size: NA; CDR3 DNA: TGTGCCAGCACCCACCTATTGAACACTGAAGCTTTCTTT; CDR3 protein: CASTHLLNTEAFF
J gene: TRBJ1-3; D gene: NA; V gene: TRBV3-1/TRBV3-2; clone size: NA; CDR3 DNA: TGTGCCAGCAGGCCCAGGGGTGGAAACACCATATATTTT; CDR3 protein: CASRPRGGNTIYF
J gene: TRBJ2-7; D gene: NA; V gene: TRBV7-2; clone size: NA; CDR3 DNA: TGTGCCAGCAGCTTAGGAGGGTACACCTACGAGCAGTACTTC; CDR3 protein: CASSLGGYTYEQYF
J gene: TRBJ2-1; D gene: NA; V gene: TRBV10-3; clone size: NA; CDR3 DNA: TGTGCCATCAGTGAGCTAGCGGAGCAGTTCTTC; CDR3 protein: CAISELAEQFF
J gene: TRBJ2-5; D gene: NA; V gene: TRBV28; clone size: NA; CDR3 DNA: TGTGCCAGCAGTTTAAGGCACCCAAGCAGACAGACCCAGTACTTC; CDR3 protein: CASSLRHPSRQTQYF
J gene: TRBJ2-1; D gene: TRBD2; V gene: TRBV19; clone size: NA; CDR3 DNA: TGTGCCAGTAGTACTGCTAGCGGGTCGTCCTACAATGAGCAGTTCTTC; CDR3 protein: CASSTASGSSYNEQFF
J gene: TRBJ1-1; D gene: NA; V gene: TRBV27; clone size: NA; CDR3 DNA: TGTGCCAGCAGTTTCGGGCAGATGAACACTGAAGCTTTCTTT; CDR3 protein: CASSFGQMNTEAFF
J gene: TRBJ1-4; D gene: TRBD1; V gene: TRBV7-2; clone size: NA; CDR3 DNA: TGTGCCAGCAGCACCTGGACAGGGAGGGAAAAACTGTTTTTT; CDR3 protein: CASSTWTGREKLFF
J gene: TRBJ2-3; D gene: TRBD2; V gene: TRBV6-6; clone size: few; CDR3 DNA: TGTGCCAGCACTCCTAGCGGGAGGGTGGGAGATACGCAGTATTTT; CDR3 protein: CASTPSGRVGDTQYF
J gene: TRBJ1-2; D gene: TRBD1; V gene: TRBV2; clone size: NA; CDR3 DNA: TGTGCCAGCAGGATACTGACAGGGAGCTATGGCTACACCTTC; CDR3 protein: CASRILTGSYGYTF
J gene: TRBJ2-2; D gene: NA; V gene: TRBV6-2/TRBV6-3; clone size: few; CDR3 DNA: TGTGCCAGCAGGTACCGACAGGCGGGTACCGGGGAGCTGTTTTTT; CDR3 protein: CASRYRQAGTGELFF
J gene: TRBJ2-3; D gene: TRBD2; V gene: TRBV7-6; clone size: NA; CDR3 DNA: TGTGCCAGCAGCCGTCGGACTAGCGAGCTTAGCACAGATACGCAGTATTTT; CDR3 protein: CASSRRTSELSTDTQYF
J gene: TRBJ1-1; D gene: NA; V gene: TRBV6-2/TRBV6-3; clone size: once; CDR3 DNA: TGTGCCAGCAGTTGGTTGAGTGTGGGGACTGAAGCTTTCTTT; CDR3 protein: CASSWLSVGTEAFF
J gene: TRBJ1-1; D gene: TRBD1; V gene: TRBV11-2; clone size: NA; CDR3 DNA: TGTGCCAGCAACCCGGGACAGGGGGTCGGGAACACTGAAGCTTTCTTT; CDR3 protein: CASNPGQGVGNTEAFF
J gene: TRBJ1-5; D gene: NA; V gene: TRBV30; clone size: NA; CDR3 DNA: TGTGCCTGGAGTTTGAGGGACCAGCCCCAGCATTTT; CDR3 protein: CAWSLRDQPQHF
J gene: TRBJ1-6; D gene: NA; V gene: TRBV19; clone size: NA; CDR3 DNA: TGTGCCAGTAGTATTGGAAGCAGCGGGGGTTCACCCCTCCACTTT; CDR3 protein: CASSIGSSGGSPLHF
J gene: TRBJ1-5; D gene: TRBD1; V gene: TRBV27; clone size: NA; CDR3 DNA: TGTGCCAGCAGTTTGACCACAGGGGGCAGGCAGCCCCAGCATTTT; CDR3 protein: CASSLTTGGRQPQHF
J gene: TRBJ2-7; D gene: TRBD2; V gene: TRBV11-3; clone size: NA; CDR3 DNA: TGTGCCAGCAGCTCCGGGACTAGCGGGCAGGGGGAGCAGTACTTC; CDR3 protein: CASSSGTSGQGEQYF
J gene: TRBJ1-3; D gene: TRBD1; V gene: TRBV5-6; clone size: once; CDR3 DNA: TGTGCCAGCAGCTTGACACAGGGGGCGGTTGGCTTTGCCGGAAACACCATATATTTT; CDR3 protein: CASSLTQGAVGFAGNTIYF